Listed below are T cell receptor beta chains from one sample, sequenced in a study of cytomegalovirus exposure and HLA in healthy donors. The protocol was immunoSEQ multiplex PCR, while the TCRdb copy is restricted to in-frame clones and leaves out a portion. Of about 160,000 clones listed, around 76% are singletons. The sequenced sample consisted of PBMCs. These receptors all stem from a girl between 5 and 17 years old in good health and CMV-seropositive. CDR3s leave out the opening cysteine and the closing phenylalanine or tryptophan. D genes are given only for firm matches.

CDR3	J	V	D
ASSGQQNSNQPQH	TRBJ1-5	TRBV2	-
ASSPRQGYTGELF	TRBJ2-2	TRBV11-2	-
ASKGTEQETQY	TRBJ2-5	TRBV2	TRBD1
ASSSDGDEQF	TRBJ2-1	TRBV11-2	-
ASSLTGGDTIY	TRBJ1-3	TRBV5-1	TRBD1
AWRADSYEQY	TRBJ2-7	TRBV30	-
ASSIRGGDYEQY	TRBJ2-7	TRBV19	-
ASSSPGQGAVTEAF	TRBJ1-1	TRBV6-5	TRBD1
ASNLRGNNQPQH	TRBJ1-5	TRBV28	-
ASSLNRWNTEAF	TRBJ1-1	TRBV13	-
ASKAGGSEQY	TRBJ2-7	TRBV6-5	TRBD2
ASSLYDTGPQH	TRBJ1-5	TRBV7-3	-
ASSLAGGVNTDTQY	TRBJ2-3	TRBV7-6	-
ASSLRGTEAF	TRBJ1-1	TRBV27	TRBD1
ASSLEDRSSYNSPLH	TRBJ1-6	TRBV5-1	TRBD1
ASNSQGGPKIDTQY	TRBJ2-3	TRBV28	-
ASSLANGGRNTEAF	TRBJ1-1	TRBV5-1	-
ASSSTGYGYT	TRBJ1-2	TRBV6-5	-
ASSEDRVQY	TRBJ2-4	TRBV28	TRBD1
ASSYQGWGSYEQY	TRBJ2-7	TRBV5-5	-
ASSQTTGGGNQPQH	TRBJ1-5	TRBV27	TRBD1
ASTALAGGTDTQY	TRBJ2-3	TRBV27	TRBD2
SVDRSEGGGKLF	TRBJ1-4	TRBV29-1	-
ASSLGAGGSGTGETQY	TRBJ2-5	TRBV7-7	TRBD1
ASSPGPPGSGGYT	TRBJ1-2	TRBV4-1	-
ASSLAFQGLGNTIY	TRBJ1-3	TRBV7-6	-
ASSARDWGYQETQY	TRBJ2-5	TRBV7-8	-
ASSATQGTDEQF	TRBJ2-1	TRBV2	-
ASSAQGAIGYEQY	TRBJ2-7	TRBV28	TRBD1
ASSLGGDTQY	TRBJ2-3	TRBV11-3	-
ASRGTGGGTEAF	TRBJ1-1	TRBV6-1	TRBD1
ASSLSGSYYSNQPQH	TRBJ1-5	TRBV28	-
ASTAGGNQPQH	TRBJ1-5	TRBV6-1	-
ASTRQAQETQY	TRBJ2-5	TRBV6-5	-
ASSQGALLYEQY	TRBJ2-7	TRBV18	TRBD1
ASSPPGGAMNTEAF	TRBJ1-1	TRBV5-4	-
ASSEAWGQGRGSDTQY	TRBJ2-3	TRBV2	TRBD1
AISAGQNNEKLF	TRBJ1-4	TRBV10-3	TRBD1
ASSQKPFGTSLSYEQY	TRBJ2-7	TRBV27	-
ANRGGADNEQF	TRBJ2-1	TRBV28	TRBD1
ATSVQYQETQY	TRBJ2-5	TRBV2	-